Listed below are T cell receptor beta chains from one sample, sequenced in a study of T cell responses to AZD1222 COVID-19 vaccine. Assay used: immunoSEQ multiplex PCR; TCRdb lists only in-frame clones, some missing. The table lists 150,000 or so clones, just over 90% of them singletons. The starting material was peripheral blood, obtained on day 0 of AZD1222 vaccination. The receptors were sampled from an adult in good health. Each CDR3 is given with its conserved first and last residue. The order of the fields is J gene, D gene, V gene, clone size, CDR3 protein, CDR3 DNA. The D gene is left open where the match is weak. Clone size is given for some rows only: seen once, a few or many times, or a class if the clone is expanded.

J gene: TRBJ1-2; D gene: .; V gene: TRBV5-4; clone size: .; CDR3 protein: CASSQDLYGYTF; CDR3 DNA: TGTGCCAGCAGCCAGGACCTCTATGGCTACACCTTC
J gene: TRBJ2-5; D gene: TRBD2; V gene: TRBV7-2; clone size: .; CDR3 protein: CASSRTSGGHQETQYF; CDR3 DNA: TGTGCCAGCAGCAGGACTAGCGGGGGACATCAAGAGACCCAGTACTTC
J gene: TRBJ1-1; D gene: .; V gene: TRBV5-1; clone size: .; CDR3 protein: CASSYITGSMNTEAFF; CDR3 DNA: TGCGCCAGCAGTTACATTACCGGGAGTATGAACACTGAAGCTTTCTTT
J gene: TRBJ1-1; D gene: .; V gene: TRBV25-1; clone size: .; CDR3 protein: CASSELAQGDEAFF; CDR3 DNA: TGTGCCAGCAGTGAGTTGGCGCAGGGCGATGAAGCTTTCTTT
J gene: TRBJ1-4; D gene: TRBD1; V gene: TRBV6-5; clone size: .; CDR3 protein: CASSTGGLEEKLFF; CDR3 DNA: TGTGCCAGCAGTACAGGGGGCCTTGAAGAAAAACTGTTTTTT
J gene: TRBJ1-2; D gene: .; V gene: TRBV28; clone size: .; CDR3 protein: CASKIREGYYGYTF; CDR3 DNA: TGTGCCAGCAAGATAAGGGAGGGCTACTATGGCTACACCTTC
J gene: TRBJ1-1; D gene: .; V gene: TRBV5-1; clone size: .; CDR3 protein: CASSLGQTQNTEAFF; CDR3 DNA: TGCGCCAGCAGCTTGGGGCAGACCCAGAACACTGAAGCTTTCTTT
J gene: TRBJ1-2; D gene: TRBD1; V gene: TRBV15; clone size: .; CDR3 protein: CATSTKDRGSYGYTF; CDR3 DNA: TGTGCCACCAGCACCAAGGACAGGGGAAGCTATGGCTACACCTTC
J gene: TRBJ1-1; D gene: .; V gene: TRBV5-4; clone size: .; CDR3 protein: CASRGGRGTEAFF; CDR3 DNA: TGTGCCAGCAGGGGGGGTAGGGGCACTGAAGCTTTCTTT
J gene: TRBJ1-1; D gene: .; V gene: TRBV18; clone size: .; CDR3 protein: CASSPLGDAEAFF; CDR3 DNA: TGTGCCAGCTCCCCCCTCGGGGACGCTGAAGCTTTCTTT
J gene: TRBJ2-1; D gene: TRBD2; V gene: TRBV4-1; clone size: .; CDR3 protein: CASSQVAQLAGDEQFF; CDR3 DNA: TGCGCCAGCAGCCAAGTTGCTCAACTAGCGGGAGATGAGCAGTTCTTC
J gene: TRBJ1-5; D gene: .; V gene: TRBV19; clone size: .; CDR3 protein: CASSIRQGNQPQHF; CDR3 DNA: TGTGCCAGTAGTATACGGCAGGGGAATCAGCCCCAGCATTTT
J gene: TRBJ1-2; D gene: .; V gene: TRBV18; clone size: .; CDR3 protein: CASSAPDINYGYTF; CDR3 DNA: TGTGCCAGCTCAGCACCCGACATCAACTATGGCTACACCTTC
J gene: TRBJ1-2; D gene: TRBD1; V gene: TRBV6-5; clone size: .; CDR3 protein: CASSSRRQGVRGYTF; CDR3 DNA: TGTGCCAGCAGTTCGAGGAGACAGGGTGTTAGGGGCTACACCTTC
J gene: TRBJ1-2; D gene: TRBD1; V gene: TRBV4-2; clone size: .; CDR3 protein: CASSQVAQGADYGYTF; CDR3 DNA: TGTGCCAGCAGCCAAGTTGCACAGGGGGCGGATTATGGCTACACCTTC
J gene: TRBJ2-7; D gene: TRBD2; V gene: TRBV30; clone size: .; CDR3 protein: CAWSYSGIYEQYF; CDR3 DNA: TGTGCCTGGAGTTACAGCGGGATTTACGAGCAGTACTTC
J gene: TRBJ2-2; D gene: TRBD1; V gene: TRBV2; clone size: .; CDR3 protein: CASRGTGGNTGELFF; CDR3 DNA: TGTGCCAGCAGGGGGACAGGGGGTAACACCGGGGAGCTGTTTTTT
J gene: TRBJ1-2; D gene: .; V gene: TRBV7-8; clone size: once; CDR3 protein: CASSQYRDGYTF; CDR3 DNA: TGTGCCAGCAGCCAGTACAGAGACGGCTACACCTTC
J gene: TRBJ1-5; D gene: TRBD1; V gene: TRBV6-6; clone size: .; CDR3 protein: CASTPQGAGNQPQHF; CDR3 DNA: TGTGCCAGCACCCCTCAGGGGGCAGGAAATCAGCCCCAGCATTTT
J gene: TRBJ2-3; D gene: TRBD1; V gene: TRBV10-2; clone size: .; CDR3 protein: CASRDRGFADTQYF; CDR3 DNA: TGCGCCAGCCGGGACAGGGGGTTTGCAGATACGCAGTATTTT
J gene: TRBJ1-5; D gene: .; V gene: TRBV18; clone size: once; CDR3 protein: CASSPGDGAYQPQHF; CDR3 DNA: TGTGCCAGCTCACCCGGGGACGGCGCTTATCAGCCCCAGCATTTT
J gene: TRBJ2-1; D gene: .; V gene: TRBV2; clone size: .; CDR3 protein: CASSEQGPYNEQFF; CDR3 DNA: TGTGCCAGCAGTGAACAGGGTCCCTACAATGAGCAGTTCTTC
J gene: TRBJ1-3; D gene: .; V gene: TRBV12-3/TRBV12-4; clone size: .; CDR3 protein: CASSLSGNTIYF; CDR3 DNA: TGTGCCAGCAGTTTGTCTGGAAACACCATATATTTT
J gene: TRBJ2-5; D gene: .; V gene: TRBV5-5; clone size: .; CDR3 protein: CASSPPGETQYF; CDR3 DNA: TGTGCCAGCAGCCCACCTGGTGAGACCCAGTACTTC
J gene: TRBJ2-3; D gene: .; V gene: TRBV4-1; clone size: .; CDR3 protein: CASAHLGLADTQYF; CDR3 DNA: TGCGCCAGCGCGCACTTGGGACTGGCAGATACGCAGTATTTT
J gene: TRBJ2-7; D gene: TRBD1; V gene: TRBV5-1; clone size: .; CDR3 protein: CASKFEGANEQYF; CDR3 DNA: TGCGCCAGCAAATTTGAGGGGGCGAACGAGCAGTACTTC
J gene: TRBJ1-4; D gene: TRBD1; V gene: TRBV9; clone size: once; CDR3 protein: CASSVDREGEKLFF; CDR3 DNA: TGTGCCAGCAGCGTGGACAGGGAGGGAGAAAAACTGTTTTTT
J gene: TRBJ2-5; D gene: TRBD2; V gene: TRBV5-6; clone size: .; CDR3 protein: CASSQVAGGPQETQYF; CDR3 DNA: TGTGCCAGCAGCCAGGTAGCGGGAGGGCCCCAAGAGACCCAGTACTTC
J gene: TRBJ2-3; D gene: .; V gene: TRBV5-1; clone size: .; CDR3 protein: CASSLVTGGHPSTDTQYF; CDR3 DNA: TGCGCCAGCAGCTTGGTGACGGGGGGCCATCCTAGCACAGATACGCAGTATTTT
J gene: TRBJ1-2; D gene: .; V gene: TRBV9; clone size: .; CDR3 protein: CASSPRQGRNYGYTF; CDR3 DNA: TGTGCCAGCAGCCCTCGTCAGGGGCGGAACTATGGCTACACCTTC
J gene: TRBJ2-1; D gene: .; V gene: TRBV12-3/TRBV12-4; clone size: few; CDR3 protein: CASSPPGENEQFF; CDR3 DNA: TGTGCCAGCAGTCCCCCGGGGGAGAATGAGCAGTTCTTC
J gene: TRBJ1-3; D gene: .; V gene: TRBV10-3; clone size: .; CDR3 protein: CAIRDSTSGNTIYF; CDR3 DNA: TGTGCCATCAGGGACAGCACCTCTGGAAACACCATATATTTT
J gene: TRBJ1-6; D gene: TRBD1; V gene: TRBV15; clone size: .; CDR3 protein: CATSRDSGQGYSPLHF; CDR3 DNA: TGTGCCACCAGCAGAGATTCGGGACAGGGTTATTCACCCCTCCACTTT
J gene: TRBJ1-6; D gene: .; V gene: TRBV6-5; clone size: .; CDR3 protein: CASSYEGSYNSPLHF; CDR3 DNA: TGTGCCAGCAGTTACGAGGGTTCCTATAATTCACCCCTCCACTTT
J gene: TRBJ1-1; D gene: .; V gene: TRBV19; clone size: .; CDR3 protein: CASSPGGTEAFF; CDR3 DNA: TGTGCCAGTAGTCCGGGGGGCACTGAAGCTTTCTTT
J gene: TRBJ1-5; D gene: TRBD1; V gene: TRBV12-3/TRBV12-4; clone size: .; CDR3 protein: CASSRDRNQPQHF; CDR3 DNA: TGTGCCAGCAGCAGGGACAGGAATCAGCCCCAGCATTTT
J gene: TRBJ2-1; D gene: .; V gene: TRBV2; clone size: .; CDR3 protein: CASKGERGSYNEQFF; CDR3 DNA: TGTGCCAGCAAGGGGGAGCGGGGCTCCTACAATGAGCAGTTCTTC
J gene: TRBJ2-7; D gene: TRBD1; V gene: TRBV12-3/TRBV12-4; clone size: once; CDR3 protein: CASSGTQGDEQYF; CDR3 DNA: TGTGCCAGCAGCGGAACCCAGGGGGACGAGCAGTACTTC
J gene: TRBJ1-1; D gene: TRBD1; V gene: TRBV28; clone size: once; CDR3 protein: CASSPGDSQNTEAFF; CDR3 DNA: TGTGCCAGCAGTCCGGGGGACAGTCAAAACACTGAAGCTTTCTTT
J gene: TRBJ2-7; D gene: TRBD2; V gene: TRBV10-2; clone size: .; CDR3 protein: CASNPTSGDLNNPYEQYF; CDR3 DNA: TGCGCCAGCAATCCCACTAGCGGGGACCTCAATAACCCCTACGAGCAGTACTTC
J gene: TRBJ1-5; D gene: TRBD1; V gene: TRBV6-6; clone size: .; CDR3 protein: CASSLGTGSNQPQHF; CDR3 DNA: TGTGCCAGCAGTTTGGGGACAGGGAGCAATCAGCCCCAGCATTTT
J gene: TRBJ1-2; D gene: TRBD1; V gene: TRBV9; clone size: .; CDR3 protein: CASSETTGGNYGYTF; CDR3 DNA: TGTGCCAGCAGCGAAACGACAGGGGGCAACTATGGCTACACCTTC
J gene: TRBJ2-3; D gene: .; V gene: TRBV19; clone size: .; CDR3 protein: CASSKRQATSRGERKDTQYF; CDR3 DNA: TGTGCCAGTAGTAAGAGACAGGCCACGAGTCGAGGTGAGAGGAAAGATACGCAGTATTTT
J gene: TRBJ2-2; D gene: .; V gene: TRBV9; clone size: .; CDR3 protein: CASSVSDPGSGELFF; CDR3 DNA: TGTGCCAGCAGCGTCTCTGACCCCGGAAGCGGGGAGCTGTTTTTT
J gene: TRBJ2-5; D gene: .; V gene: TRBV7-2; clone size: .; CDR3 protein: CASSLAGETQYF; CDR3 DNA: TGTGCCAGCAGCTTAGCGGGGGAGACCCAGTACTTC
J gene: TRBJ1-4; D gene: TRBD1; V gene: TRBV3-1/TRBV3-2; clone size: .; CDR3 protein: CASSQEDREDEKLFF; CDR3 DNA: TGTGCCAGCAGCCAAGAGGACAGGGAGGATGAAAAACTGTTTTTT
J gene: TRBJ2-7; D gene: TRBD1; V gene: TRBV5-1; clone size: once; CDR3 protein: CASSLGQGTSYEQYF; CDR3 DNA: TGCGCCAGCAGTCTTGGACAGGGGACATCCTACGAGCAGTACTTC